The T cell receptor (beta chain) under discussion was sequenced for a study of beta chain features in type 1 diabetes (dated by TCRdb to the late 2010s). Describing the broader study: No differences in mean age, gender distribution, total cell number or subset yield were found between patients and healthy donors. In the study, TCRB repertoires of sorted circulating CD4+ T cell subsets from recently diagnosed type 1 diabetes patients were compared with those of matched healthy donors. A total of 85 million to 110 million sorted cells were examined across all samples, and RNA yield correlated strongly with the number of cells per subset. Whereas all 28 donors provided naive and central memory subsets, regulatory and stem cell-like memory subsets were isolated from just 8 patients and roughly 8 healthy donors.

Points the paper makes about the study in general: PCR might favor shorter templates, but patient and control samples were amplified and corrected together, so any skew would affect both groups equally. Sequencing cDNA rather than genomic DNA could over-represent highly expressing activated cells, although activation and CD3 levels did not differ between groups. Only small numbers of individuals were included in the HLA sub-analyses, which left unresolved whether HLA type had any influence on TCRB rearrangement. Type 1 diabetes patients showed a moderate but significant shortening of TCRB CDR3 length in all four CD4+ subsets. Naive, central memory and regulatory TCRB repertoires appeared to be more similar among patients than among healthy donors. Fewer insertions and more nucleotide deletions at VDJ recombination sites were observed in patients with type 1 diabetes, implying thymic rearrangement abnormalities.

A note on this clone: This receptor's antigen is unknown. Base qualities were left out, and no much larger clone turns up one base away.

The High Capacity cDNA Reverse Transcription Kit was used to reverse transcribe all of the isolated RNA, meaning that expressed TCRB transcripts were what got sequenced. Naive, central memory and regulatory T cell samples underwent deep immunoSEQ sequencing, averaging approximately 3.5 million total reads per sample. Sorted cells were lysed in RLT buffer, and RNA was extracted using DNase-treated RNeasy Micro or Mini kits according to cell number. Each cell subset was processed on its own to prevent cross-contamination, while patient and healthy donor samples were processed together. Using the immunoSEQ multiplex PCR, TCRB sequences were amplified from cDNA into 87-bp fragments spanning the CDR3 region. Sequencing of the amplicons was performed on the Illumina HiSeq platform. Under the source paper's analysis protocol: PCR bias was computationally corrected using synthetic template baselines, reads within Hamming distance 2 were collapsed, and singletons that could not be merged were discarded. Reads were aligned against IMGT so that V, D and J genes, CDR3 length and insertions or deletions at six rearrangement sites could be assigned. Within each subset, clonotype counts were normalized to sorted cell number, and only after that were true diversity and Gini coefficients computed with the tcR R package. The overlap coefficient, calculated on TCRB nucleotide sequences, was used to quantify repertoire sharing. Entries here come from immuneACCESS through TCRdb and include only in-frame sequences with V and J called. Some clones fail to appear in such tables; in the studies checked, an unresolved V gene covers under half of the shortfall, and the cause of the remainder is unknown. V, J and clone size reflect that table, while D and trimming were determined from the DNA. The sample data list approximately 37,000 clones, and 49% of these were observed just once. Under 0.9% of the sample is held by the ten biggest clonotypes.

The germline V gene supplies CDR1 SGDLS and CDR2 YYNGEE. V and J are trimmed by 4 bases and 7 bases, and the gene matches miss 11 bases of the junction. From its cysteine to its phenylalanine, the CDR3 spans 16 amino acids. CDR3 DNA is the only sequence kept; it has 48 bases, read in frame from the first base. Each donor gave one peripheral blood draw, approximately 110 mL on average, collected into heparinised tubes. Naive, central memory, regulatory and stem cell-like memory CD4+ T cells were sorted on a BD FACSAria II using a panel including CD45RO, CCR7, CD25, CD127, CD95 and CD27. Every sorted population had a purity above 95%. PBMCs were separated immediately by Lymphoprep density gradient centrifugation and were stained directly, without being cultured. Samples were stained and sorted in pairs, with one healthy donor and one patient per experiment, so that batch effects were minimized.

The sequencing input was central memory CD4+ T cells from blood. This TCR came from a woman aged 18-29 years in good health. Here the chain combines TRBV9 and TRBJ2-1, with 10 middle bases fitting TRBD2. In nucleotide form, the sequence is TGTGCCAGCAGCCAGACTAGCGGGCAGACGTGGAATGAGCAGTTCTTC. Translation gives CASSQTSGQTWNEQFF.